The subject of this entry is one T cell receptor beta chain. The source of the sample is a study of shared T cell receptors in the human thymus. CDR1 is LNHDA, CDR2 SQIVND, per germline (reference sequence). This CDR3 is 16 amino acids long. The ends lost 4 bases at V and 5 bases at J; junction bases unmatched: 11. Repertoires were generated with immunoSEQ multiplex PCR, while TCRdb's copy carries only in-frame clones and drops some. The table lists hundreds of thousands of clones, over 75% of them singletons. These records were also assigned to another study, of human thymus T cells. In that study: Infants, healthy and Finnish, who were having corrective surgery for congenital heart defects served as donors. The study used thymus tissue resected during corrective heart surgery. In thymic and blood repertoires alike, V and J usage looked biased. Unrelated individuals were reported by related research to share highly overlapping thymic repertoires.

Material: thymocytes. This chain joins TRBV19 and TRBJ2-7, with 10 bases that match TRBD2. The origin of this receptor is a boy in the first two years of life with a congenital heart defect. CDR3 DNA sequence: TGTGCCAGTAGTAGGCTAGCGGGGGCAACTACTAACGAGCAGTACTTC. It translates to CASSRLAGATTNEQYF. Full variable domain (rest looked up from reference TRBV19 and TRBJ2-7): DGGITQSPKYLFRKEGQNVTLSCEQNLNHDAMYWYRQDPGQGLRLIYYSQIVNDFQKGDIAEGYSVSREKKESFPLTVTSAQKNPTAFYLCASSRLAGATTNEQYFGPGTRLTVT.